Sequencing of this T cell receptor (beta chain) was carried out in a study of metastatic and nonmetastatic thyroid tumors. This clone was seen at least ten times. No antigen is known for it. No patient had received any treatment before thyroid surgery. Points from the study as a whole: For both blood and tumor, malignant thyroid tumors reportedly showed significantly higher TCR beta diversity than benign nodules did.

TCRdb reprocessed the PCR reads via MiXCR. The sample lists about 89,000 clones; 9.5% to 15% were seen once. This CDR3 has 13 residues. V lost 3 bases and J 7 bases, leaving 10 bases between the germline ends. Germline loops: CDR1 MDHEN, CDR2 SYDVKM. Sequences were obtained from tumor tissue. This TCR was sampled from a female donor with papillary thyroid cancer or a benign thyroid nodule (not recorded which). Some clones in this sample may be carry-over from other donors' samples. V gene TRBV28 combines with J gene TRBJ1-5; D gene uncertain. The CDR3 here is CASSFQMGQPQHF. CDR3 in DNA: TGTGCCAGCAGTTTTCAGATGGGCCAGCCCCAGCATTTT.